The T cell receptor beta chain described here comes from a study of CD8 T cells in cerebrospinal fluid in Alzheimer's disease. The CDR3 covers 15 residues. The germline V gene has CDR1 MNHEY and CDR2 SVGEGT. Frequency places this clonotype as medium-sized (0.01 to 0.1%). TCRdb derives one entry per CDR3 protein from the 10x single-cell sequencing reads, leaving out DNA. This sample's table has over a thousand distinct CDR3 sequences. The receptor's source is a human donor in good health. The sample taken for sequencing was cerebrospinal fluid. The chain couples TRBV6-2 or TRBV6-3 to TRBJ1-2. The CDR3 spells CASSEPQRVYYGYTF.